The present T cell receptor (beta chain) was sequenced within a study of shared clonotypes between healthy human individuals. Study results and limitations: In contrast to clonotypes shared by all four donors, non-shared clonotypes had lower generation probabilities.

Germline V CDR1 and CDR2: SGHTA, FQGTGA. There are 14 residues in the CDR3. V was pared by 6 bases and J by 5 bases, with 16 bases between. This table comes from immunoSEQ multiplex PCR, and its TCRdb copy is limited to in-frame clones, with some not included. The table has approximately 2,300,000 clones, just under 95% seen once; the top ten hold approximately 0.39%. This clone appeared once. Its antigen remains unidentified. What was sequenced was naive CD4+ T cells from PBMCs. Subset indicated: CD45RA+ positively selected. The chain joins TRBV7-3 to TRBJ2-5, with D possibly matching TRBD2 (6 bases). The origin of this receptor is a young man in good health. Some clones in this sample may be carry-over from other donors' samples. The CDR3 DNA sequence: TGTGCCAGCAGTCGGGGAGGTCCGGAGGAGACCCAGTACTTC. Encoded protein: CASSRGGPEETQYF.